The 14 T cell receptor beta chains reported below all come from one sample, sequenced in a study of blood T cells in healthy people across ages. The authors ran a second PCR of 7 to 11 cycles using a sample-barcoded 5' primer and a J-beta primer mix. Using its own MiXCR run on the 5' RACE reads, TCRdb lists one record per CDR3 protein. The repertoire holds about 730,000 distinct CDR3 sequences, with roughly 41% as singletons. Sequenced: blood. The receptor source for this set is an older woman in good health.

This chain links TRBV20-1 with TRBJ1-1; D is ambiguous. Trimming shortened V by 5 bases and J by 1 base, and 14 bases separated the two germline ends. CDR1 and CDR2 (germline): DFQATT, SNEGSKA (reference sequence). The CDR3 has 14 residues. The CDR3 loop reads CSARGNTPNTEAFF. As DNA, the CDR3 is TGCAGTGCTCGGGGAAATACACCGAACACTGAAGCTTTCTTT.

A note on this clonotype: One junction end does not reproduce the germline sequence, and a read error may be involved. This chain uses TRBV4-3 with TRBJ2-7; D call uncertain. The CDR3 is 14 amino acids. Per germline, CDR1 LGHNA and CDR2 YSLEER. CDR3: CASSQGQFSYEQYF. The CDR3 DNA follows: TGCGCCAGCAGCCAAGGCCAGTTCTCCTACGAACAGTACTTC.

This clonotype was observed once. The chain links TRBV4-1 to TRBJ2-3; TRBD1 matches 9 bases. Germline V gene sequence: CDR1 MGHRA, CDR2 YSYEKL. The CDR3 extends over 16 amino acids. V lost 4 bases, J lost 1 base, and 6 bases stayed unmatched. CDR3 DNA sequence: TGCGCCAGCAGCCCAATCTGGACAGGGGGCACAGATACGCAGTATTTT. Its translation: CASSPIWTGGTDTQYF.

The chain joins TRBV25-1 to TRBJ2-7; 10 positions match TRBD2. Germline-derived CDR1 and CDR2 are MGHDK and SYGVNS. V lost 6 bases to trimming and J lost 0 bases; unmatched junction nucleotides: 8. The CDR3 totals 16 residues. CDR3 coding DNA: TGTGCCAGCAGGCCTACTTCTAGCGGGAGCTCCTACGAGCAGTACTTC. Amino acids: CASRPTSSGSSYEQYF.

The J gene is TRBJ2-3, the V gene TRBV10-3; unclear D gene. Trimming stripped 4 bases from V and 1 base from J, with 12 bases between. Germline V lookup: CDR1 ENHRY, CDR2 SYGVKD. The CDR3 spans 15 residues. The CDR3 nucleotides read TGTGCCATCAGTGGTGGAAGTCTTGGCACAGATACGCAGTATTTT. Amino acid sequence: CAISGGSLGTDTQYF.

This chain joins TRBV28 and TRBJ2-5; 8 positions agree with TRBD1. The J call may not be correct, given that the DNA end is closer to TRBJ2-7. This CDR3 has 14 residues. Germline V gives CDR1 MDHEN, CDR2 SYDVKM. CDR3 nucleotide sequence: TGTGCCAGCAGTTTAAGCCGGACAGGGAACGAGCAGTACTTC. Amino acid sequence: CASSLSRTGNEQYF.

V and J are TRBV28 and TRBJ2-7, with TRBD2 as a possible D gene (5 bases). Germline V gene sequence: CDR1 MDHEN, CDR2 SYDVKM. The CDR3 runs to 16 residues. The V gene lost 4 bases and the J gene lost 0 bases, with 16 bases spanning the gap. The CDR3 spells CASSSERARNSYEQYF. CDR3 nucleotide sequence: TGTGCCAGCAGTTCGGAGAGGGCCCGAAACTCCTACGAGCAGTACTTC.

The rearrangement joins TRBV18 to TRBJ1-4; D is uncertain. Deletions cut 3 bases from V and 6 bases from J, with 8 bases between. CDR1 is KGHSH, CDR2 LQKENI, per germline. The CDR3 has 13 residues. CDR3 nucleotide sequence: TGTGCCAGCTCACCGGAAGCTTATGAAAAACTGTTTTTT. Translation gives CASSPEAYEKLFF.

This clonotype was counted a few times. The rearrangement joins TRBV7-2 to TRBJ2-5; TRBD2 aligns across 15 bases. V was clipped by 5 bases and J by 2 bases; unmatched bases: 9. There are 18 residues in the CDR3. CDR1 is SGHTA, CDR2 FQGNSA, per germline. DNA for the CDR3: TGTGCCAGCAGCCCCGGACTAGCGGGAGGGCCGAGGCAAGAGACCCAGTACTTC. It specifies CASSPGLAGGPRQETQYF.

This clonotype has a handful of counts. The chain joins TRBV7-9 to TRBJ1-5; the D is unclear. V lost 5 bases and J 3 bases, leaving 5 bases between the germline ends. The CDR3 totals 12 residues. The germline gives CDR1 SEHNR, CDR2 FQNEAQ (reference sequence). The CDR3 coding sequence is TGTGCCAGCAGCGGAAACAATCAGCCCCAGCATTTT. Translation: CASSGNNQPQHF.

This clonotype was picked up many times. This CDR3 is CAISEASGSYNEQFF. In nucleotides, the CDR3 is TGTGCCATCAGTGAGGCTAGCGGATCCTACAATGAGCAGTTCTTC. The chain links TRBV10-3 to TRBJ2-1, with 7 bases matching TRBD2. The trim removed 2 bases at V and 1 base at J, leaving 2 bases unmatched. The CDR3 is 15 residues long. Germline-derived CDR1 and CDR2 are ENHRY and SYGVKD.

The table lists this clonotype with a few counts. The V call is TRBV20-1, the J call TRBJ2-5, with D uncertain. Per the germline V gene, CDR1 is DFQATT and CDR2 is SNEGSKA (reference sequence). The CDR3 runs to 13 residues. V lost 5 bases, J lost 4 bases, and 14 bases lay in between. The CDR3 DNA reads TGCAGTGCTGTCCTGCAGGTGGGAGAGACCCAGTACTTC. The encoded protein is CSAVLQVGETQYF.

This clonotype was counted once. This chain connects TRBV5-1 to TRBJ2-3; perhaps TRBD1 as D (6 bases). The V end was cut by 0 bases, the J end by 4 bases, with 12 bases between. The CDR3 is made up of 15 amino acids. Germline-derived CDR1 and CDR2 are SGHRS and YFSETQ. The CDR3 DNA sequence: TGCGCCAGCAGCTTGGAACAGGGTAGGGCAGATACGCAGTATTTT. This encodes CASSLEQGRADTQYF. Filled out from reference TRBV5-1 and TRBJ2-3, the complete variable domain reads KAGVTQTPRYLIKTRGQQVTLSCSPISGHRSVSWYQQTPGQGLQFLFEYFSETQRNKGNFPGRFSGRQFSNSRSEMNVSTLELGDSALYLCASSLEQGRADTQYFGPGTRLTVL.

This clonotype has a handful of counts. The CDR3 sequence: CASSSRTGVNEQFF. CDR3 DNA: TGTGCCAGCAGCTCTAGGACAGGGGTCAATGAGCAGTTCTTC. V and J are TRBV7-2 and TRBJ2-1; 9 nucleotides line up with TRBD1. V trimming: 4 bases; J trimming: 6 bases; junction bases outside the gene matches: 4. Germline CDR1 is SGHTA and CDR2 is FQGNSA. CDR3 length equals 14 residues.